This TCR beta chain was sequenced during a study of T cells in Graves' hyperthyroidism and ophthalmopathy. This CDR3 is 15 amino acids long. The germline V gene has CDR1 KGHSH and CDR2 LQKENI. The germline V and J ends were trimmed by 3 bases and 4 bases, with 15 bases remaining between them. RNA transcripts served as the template for amplifying TCR beta CDR3 regions. Researchers ran a first-round RT-PCR on the TCR CDR3 using the HTBI primer set. TCRdb re-analysed the multiplex PCR reads in MiXCR, keeping a single row per CDR3 protein. The table includes 350,000 to 400,000 distinct CDR3 sequences, around a sixth detected once.

The sequence was obtained from a man younger than 30 with Graves' ophthalmopathy. The chain employs TRBV18 and TRBJ2-5; D may match TRBD1 or TRBD2 (5 bases each). Sequencing used blood. The CDR3 nucleotides read TGTGCCAGCTCACCGCCTGGGACGGCGATAGAGACCCAGTACTTC. Translating gives CASSPPGTAIETQYF.